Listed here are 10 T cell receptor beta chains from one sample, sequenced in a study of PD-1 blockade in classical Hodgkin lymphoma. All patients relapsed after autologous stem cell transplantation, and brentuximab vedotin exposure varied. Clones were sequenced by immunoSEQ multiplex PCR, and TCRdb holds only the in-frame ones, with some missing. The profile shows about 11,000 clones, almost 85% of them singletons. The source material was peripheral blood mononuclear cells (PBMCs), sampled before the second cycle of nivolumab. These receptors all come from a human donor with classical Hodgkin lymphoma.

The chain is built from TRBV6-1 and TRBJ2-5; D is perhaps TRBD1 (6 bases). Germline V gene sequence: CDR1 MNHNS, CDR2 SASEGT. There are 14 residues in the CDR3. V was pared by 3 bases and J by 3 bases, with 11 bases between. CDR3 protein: CASSEQTGKETQYF. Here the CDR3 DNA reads TGTGCCAGCAGTGAGCAAACAGGGAAAGAGACCCAGTACTTC.

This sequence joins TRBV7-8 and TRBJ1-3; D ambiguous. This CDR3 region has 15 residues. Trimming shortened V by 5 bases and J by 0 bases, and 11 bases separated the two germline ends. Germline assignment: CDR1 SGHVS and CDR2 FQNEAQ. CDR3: CASSLQAYSGNTIYF. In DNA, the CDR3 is TGTGCCAGCAGCCTTCAGGCTTACTCTGGAAACACCATATATTTT.

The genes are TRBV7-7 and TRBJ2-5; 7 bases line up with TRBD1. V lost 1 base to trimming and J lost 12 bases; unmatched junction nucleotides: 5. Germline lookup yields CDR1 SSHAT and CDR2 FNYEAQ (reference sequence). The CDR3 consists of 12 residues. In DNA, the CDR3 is TGTGCCAGCAGCTTAGAGGGACAGCCTAAGTACTTC. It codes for CASSLEGQPKYF.

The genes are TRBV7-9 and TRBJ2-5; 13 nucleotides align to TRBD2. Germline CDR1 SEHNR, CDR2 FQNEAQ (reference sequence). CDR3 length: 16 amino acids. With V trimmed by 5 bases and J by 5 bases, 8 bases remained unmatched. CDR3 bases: TGTGCCAGCAGCCGACTAGCGGGAGGAGTTAGGGAGACCCAGTACTTC. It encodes CASSRLAGGVRETQYF.

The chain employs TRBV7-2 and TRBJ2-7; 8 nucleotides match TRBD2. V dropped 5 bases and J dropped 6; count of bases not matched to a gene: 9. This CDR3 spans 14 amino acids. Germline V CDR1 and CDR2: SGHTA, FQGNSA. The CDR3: CASSPSGGYLEQYF. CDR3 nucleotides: TGTGCCAGCAGCCCAAGCGGGGGATACCTCGAGCAGTACTTC.

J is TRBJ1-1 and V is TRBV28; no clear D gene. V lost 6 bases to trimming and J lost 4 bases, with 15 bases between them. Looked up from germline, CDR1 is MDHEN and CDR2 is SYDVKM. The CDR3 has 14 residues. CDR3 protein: CASRIIGSTTEAFF. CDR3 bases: TGTGCCAGCAGGATCATCGGGTCGACCACTGAAGCTTTCTTT.

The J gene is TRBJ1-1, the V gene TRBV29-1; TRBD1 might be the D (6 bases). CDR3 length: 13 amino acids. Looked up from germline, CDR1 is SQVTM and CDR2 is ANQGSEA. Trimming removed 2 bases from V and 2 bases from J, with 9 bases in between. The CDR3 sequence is CSVEQQGNTEAFF. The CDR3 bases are TGCAGCGTTGAACAACAGGGAAACACTGAAGCTTTCTTT.

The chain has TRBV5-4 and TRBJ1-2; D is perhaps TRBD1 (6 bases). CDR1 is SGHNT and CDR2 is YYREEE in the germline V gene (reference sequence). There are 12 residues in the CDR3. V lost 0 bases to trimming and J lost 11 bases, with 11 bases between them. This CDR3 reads CASSLVGAGYTF. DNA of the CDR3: TGTGCCAGCAGCTTGGTGGGGGCTGGGTACACCTTC.

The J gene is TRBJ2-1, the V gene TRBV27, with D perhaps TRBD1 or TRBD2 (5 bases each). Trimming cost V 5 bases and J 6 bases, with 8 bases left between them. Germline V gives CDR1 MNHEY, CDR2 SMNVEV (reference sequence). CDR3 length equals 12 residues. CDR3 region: CASSRGINEQFF. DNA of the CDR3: TGTGCCAGCAGTCGGGGCATCAATGAGCAGTTCTTC.

CDR3 coding DNA: TGTGCCAGCAGCCCATACAGGGCAACGCAGTATTTT. It translates to CASSPYRATQYF. The rearrangement links TRBV5-6 to TRBJ2-3, with D possibly TRBD1 on 6 matching bases. There are 12 residues in the CDR3. The germline gives CDR1 SGHDT, CDR2 YYEEEE. V lost 4 bases and J lost 9, with 12 bases in between.